This is a list of T cell receptor beta chains from one sample in a study of sequential checkpoint blockade in melanoma. Produced via immunoSEQ multiplex PCR; TCRdb's table is partial and in-frame only. The table has 12,000 or so clones, 25% to 35% seen once. The specimen was tumor tissue (inferred from file names), collected from a patient given nivolumab and ipilimumab in sequence. The receptors here all came from a human donor with melanoma. Both conserved end residues are part of each CDR3. The order of the fields is clone size, J gene, V gene, D gene, CDR3 protein, CDR3 DNA. A D gene is named only where the DNA matches it firmly. Clone size, where shown, is once, few, many, or a class for clones that have expanded.

abundance: medium-sized; j_gene: TRBJ2-2; v_gene: TRBV6-8; d_gene: -; CDR3aa: CASSYSTVNGELFF; CDR3nt: TGTGCCAGCAGTTACTCGACGGTAAACGGGGAGCTGTTTTTT
abundance: -; j_gene: TRBJ1-2; v_gene: TRBV18; d_gene: TRBD1; CDR3aa: CASSTQTGKSYTF; CDR3nt: TGTGCCAGCTCAACACAGACAGGGAAGAGCTACACCTTC
abundance: -; j_gene: TRBJ2-1; v_gene: TRBV12-5; d_gene: TRBD2; CDR3aa: CASRSLREGYEQFF; CDR3nt: TGTGCTAGTCGCTCTCTGCGGGAGGGCTACGAGCAGTTCTTC
abundance: -; j_gene: TRBJ2-7; v_gene: TRBV6-8; d_gene: -; CDR3aa: CASSQTDTPSYEQYF; CDR3nt: TGTGCTAGCAGTCAGACGGACACCCCCTCCTACGAGCAGTACTTC
abundance: few; j_gene: TRBJ1-2; v_gene: TRBV6-8; d_gene: TRBD1; CDR3aa: CASSFRGTGYGYTF; CDR3nt: TGTGCCAGCAGTTTCAGGGGGACGGGGTATGGCTACACCTTC
abundance: few; j_gene: TRBJ2-2; v_gene: TRBV6-8; d_gene: -; CDR3aa: CASSDITNTGELFF; CDR3nt: TGTGCCAGCAGTGACATCACGAACACCGGGGAGCTGTTTTTT
abundance: medium-sized; j_gene: TRBJ1-1; v_gene: TRBV11-3; d_gene: TRBD1; CDR3aa: CASSSPGQGAVRTEAFF; CDR3nt: TGTGCCAGCAGCTCACCGGGACAGGGGGCAGTGAGGACTGAAGCTTTCTTT
abundance: many; j_gene: TRBJ2-7; v_gene: TRBV11-3; d_gene: TRBD2; CDR3aa: CASSFTVAGGSYEQYF; CDR3nt: TGTGCCAGCAGCTTCACCGTAGCGGGAGGCTCCTACGAGCAGTACTTC
abundance: -; j_gene: TRBJ2-7; v_gene: TRBV5-1; d_gene: TRBD2; CDR3aa: CASTLTSGTLGSYEQYF; CDR3nt: TGCGCCAGCACGCTAACTAGCGGGACCCTCGGATCCTACGAGCAGTACTTC
abundance: many; j_gene: TRBJ2-7; v_gene: TRBV9; d_gene: TRBD1; CDR3aa: CASSSGDSVYEQYF; CDR3nt: TGTGCCAGCAGTTCTGGGGACAGCGTTTACGAGCAGTACTTC
abundance: many; j_gene: TRBJ2-5; v_gene: TRBV9; d_gene: -; CDR3aa: CASSPYKEETQYF; CDR3nt: TGTGCCAGCAGCCCGTACAAAGAAGAGACCCAGTACTTC
abundance: few; j_gene: TRBJ2-5; v_gene: TRBV11-3; d_gene: TRBD1; CDR3aa: CASSLSYRGQETQYF; CDR3nt: TGTGCCAGCAGCTTGAGTTACAGGGGCCAAGAGACCCAGTACTTC
abundance: few; j_gene: TRBJ2-1; v_gene: TRBV7-1; d_gene: -; CDR3aa: CASSTVAGNNEQFF; CDR3nt: TGTGCCAGCAGCACCGTAGCCGGGAACAATGAGCAGTTCTTC
abundance: many; j_gene: TRBJ1-1; v_gene: TRBV11-3; d_gene: TRBD1; CDR3aa: CASSKDRDGTEAFF; CDR3nt: TGTGCCAGCAGCAAAGACAGGGATGGAACTGAAGCTTTCTTT
abundance: few; j_gene: TRBJ1-1; v_gene: TRBV28; d_gene: TRBD1; CDR3aa: CASSFSTLTGANTEAFF; CDR3nt: TGTGCCAGCAGTTTTTCGACGCTGACAGGGGCGAACACTGAAGCTTTCTTT
abundance: -; j_gene: TRBJ1-3; v_gene: TRBV28; d_gene: -; CDR3aa: CASRVGGQGGNTIYF; CDR3nt: TGTGCCAGCCGGGTAGGAGGGCAAGGAGGAAACACCATATATTTT
abundance: -; j_gene: TRBJ2-1; v_gene: TRBV29-1; d_gene: -; CDR3aa: CSVDYREGVNNEQFF; CDR3nt: TGCAGCGTTGACTACAGGGAGGGAGTTAACAATGAGCAGTTCTTC
abundance: few; j_gene: TRBJ2-7; v_gene: TRBV28; d_gene: TRBD1; CDR3aa: CASKDFPGQSSYEQYF; CDR3nt: TGTGCCAGCAAGGACTTCCCGGGACAGTCGTCCTACGAGCAGTACTTC
abundance: -; j_gene: TRBJ2-1; v_gene: TRBV14; d_gene: TRBD2; CDR3aa: CASSPRLAGGPGDAFF; CDR3nt: TGTGCCAGCAGCCCCCGACTAGCGGGAGGGCCAGGGGATGCGTTCTTC
abundance: few; j_gene: TRBJ2-7; v_gene: TRBV11-3; d_gene: -; CDR3aa: CASSQWEGASYEQYF; CDR3nt: TGTGCCAGCAGCCAATGGGAGGGGGCATCCTACGAGCAGTACTTC
abundance: many; j_gene: TRBJ2-2; v_gene: TRBV11-3; d_gene: -; CDR3aa: CASSLILNTGELFF; CDR3nt: TGTGCCAGCAGTCTGATATTGAACACCGGGGAGCTGTTTTTT
abundance: -; j_gene: TRBJ2-7; v_gene: TRBV5-1; d_gene: TRBD1; CDR3aa: CASSPGTGHGEQYF; CDR3nt: TGCGCCAGCAGCCCAGGGACAGGGCATGGCGAGCAGTACTTC
abundance: few; j_gene: TRBJ2-1; v_gene: TRBV11-3; d_gene: TRBD2; CDR3aa: CASSLGLAVYNEQFF; CDR3nt: TGTGCCAGCAGCCTGGGACTAGCGGTTTACAATGAGCAGTTCTTC
abundance: -; j_gene: TRBJ2-2; v_gene: TRBV19; d_gene: TRBD1; CDR3aa: CASIQGAGELFF; CDR3nt: TGTGCCAGTATCCAGGGGGCCGGGGAGCTGTTTTTT
abundance: -; j_gene: TRBJ2-3; v_gene: TRBV6-8; d_gene: -; CDR3aa: CATERAPTDTQYF; CDR3nt: TGTGCCACCGAGCGGGCGCCCACCGATACGCAGTATTTT
abundance: -; j_gene: TRBJ2-3; v_gene: TRBV7-6; d_gene: -; CDR3aa: CASSLKGGPDTQYF; CDR3nt: TGTGCCAGCAGCTTAAAAGGAGGGCCGGATACGCAGTATTTT
abundance: -; j_gene: TRBJ2-2; v_gene: TRBV19; d_gene: TRBD1; CDR3aa: CARGPGQSWTGELFF; CDR3nt: TGTGCCAGGGGACCGGGACAGAGTTGGACCGGGGAGCTGTTTTTT
abundance: many; j_gene: TRBJ2-1; v_gene: TRBV10-3; d_gene: TRBD1; CDR3aa: CASAKDRAFANDNEQFF; CDR3nt: TGTGCCAGCGCTAAGGACAGGGCATTTGCTAATGACAATGAGCAGTTCTTC
abundance: -; j_gene: TRBJ2-7; v_gene: TRBV18; d_gene: TRBD2; CDR3aa: CASSPPAGAGEQYF; CDR3nt: TGTGCCAGCTCACCACCAGCGGGGGCGGGTGAGCAGTACTTC
abundance: few; j_gene: TRBJ1-1; v_gene: TRBV28; d_gene: -; CDR3aa: CASSSRADTEAFF; CDR3nt: TGTGCCAGCAGCTCCAGGGCGGACACTGAAGCTTTCTTT
abundance: -; j_gene: TRBJ1-3; v_gene: TRBV11-3; d_gene: -; CDR3aa: CASSLSGGFGNTIYF; CDR3nt: TGTGCCAGCAGCTTAAGTGGGGGGTTCGGAAACACCATATATTTT
abundance: few; j_gene: TRBJ1-5; v_gene: TRBV19; d_gene: TRBD1; CDR3aa: CASTPGDRANQPQHF; CDR3nt: TGTGCCAGTACCCCTGGGGACAGGGCTAATCAGCCCCAGCATTTT
abundance: once; j_gene: TRBJ2-2; v_gene: TRBV5-1; d_gene: TRBD2; CDR3aa: CASSLLGLAGGTGELFF; CDR3nt: TGCGCCAGCAGCTTACTAGGACTAGCGGGAGGGACCGGGGAGCTGTTTTTT
abundance: few; j_gene: TRBJ1-2; v_gene: TRBV12-5; d_gene: -; CDR3aa: CASTSGNYGYTF; CDR3nt: TGTGCCAGCACCTCAGGGAACTATGGCTACACCTTC
abundance: few; j_gene: TRBJ2-1; v_gene: TRBV6-8; d_gene: -; CDR3aa: CASSYSGDNEQFF; CDR3nt: TGTGCCAGCAGTTACTCAGGGGATAATGAGCAGTTCTTC
abundance: -; j_gene: TRBJ2-1; v_gene: TRBV11-3; d_gene: -; CDR3aa: CASSLHAGSYNEQFF; CDR3nt: TGTGCCAGCAGCTTGCACGCAGGCTCCTACAATGAGCAGTTCTTC
abundance: -; j_gene: TRBJ2-3; v_gene: TRBV21-1; d_gene: -; CDR3aa: CASSPEERESTDTQYF; CDR3nt: TGTGCCAGCAGCCCCGAGGAGCGGGAGAGCACAGATACGCAGTATTTT
abundance: few; j_gene: TRBJ2-1; v_gene: TRBV6-8; d_gene: TRBD1; CDR3aa: CASSYSQGANEQFF; CDR3nt: TGTGCCAGCAGTTACTCGCAGGGGGCTAATGAGCAGTTCTTC
abundance: -; j_gene: TRBJ1-3; v_gene: TRBV18; d_gene: -; CDR3aa: CASSLVGGSGNTIYF; CDR3nt: TGTGCCAGCTCACTGGTCGGGGGCTCTGGAAACACCATATATTTT
abundance: -; j_gene: TRBJ2-7; v_gene: TRBV7-8; d_gene: -; CDR3aa: CASSPSLNLEQYF; CDR3nt: TGTGCCAGCAGCCCCTCACTTAATCTAGAGCAGTACTTC
abundance: many; j_gene: TRBJ1-1; v_gene: TRBV11-3; d_gene: -; CDR3aa: CASSLVQGLGTEAFF; CDR3nt: TGTGCCAGCAGCTTAGTTCAGGGCCTCGGGACTGAAGCTTTCTTT
abundance: few; j_gene: TRBJ2-3; v_gene: TRBV11-3; d_gene: -; CDR3aa: CASSLLGSTDTQYF; CDR3nt: TGTGCCAGCAGCCTTCTAGGGAGCACAGATACGCAGTATTTT
abundance: many; j_gene: TRBJ2-1; v_gene: TRBV28; d_gene: TRBD1; CDR3aa: CASSFPPDREDYNEQFF; CDR3nt: TGTGCCAGCAGTTTCCCCCCGGACAGGGAAGACTACAATGAGCAGTTCTTC